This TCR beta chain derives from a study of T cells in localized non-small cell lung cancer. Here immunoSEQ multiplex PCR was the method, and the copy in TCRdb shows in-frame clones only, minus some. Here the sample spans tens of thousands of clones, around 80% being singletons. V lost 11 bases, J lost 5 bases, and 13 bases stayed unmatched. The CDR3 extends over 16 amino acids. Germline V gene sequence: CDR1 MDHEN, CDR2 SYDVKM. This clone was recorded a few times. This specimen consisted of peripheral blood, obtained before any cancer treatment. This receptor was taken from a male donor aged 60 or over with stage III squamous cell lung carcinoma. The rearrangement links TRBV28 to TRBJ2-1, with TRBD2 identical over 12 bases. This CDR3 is CASRRGLAGINNEQFF. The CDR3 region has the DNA TGTGCCTCGAGGAGGGGACTAGCGGGCATCAACAATGAGCAGTTCTTC.